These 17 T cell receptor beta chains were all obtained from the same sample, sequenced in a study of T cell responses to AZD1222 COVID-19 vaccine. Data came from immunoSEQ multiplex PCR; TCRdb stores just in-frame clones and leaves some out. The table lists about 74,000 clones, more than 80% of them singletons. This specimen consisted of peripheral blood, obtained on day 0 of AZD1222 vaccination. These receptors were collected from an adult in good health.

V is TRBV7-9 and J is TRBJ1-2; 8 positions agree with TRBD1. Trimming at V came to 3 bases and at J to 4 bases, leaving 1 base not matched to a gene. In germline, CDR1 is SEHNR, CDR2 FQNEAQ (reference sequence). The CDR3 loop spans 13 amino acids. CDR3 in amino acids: CASSFTGGYGYTF. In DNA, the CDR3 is TGTGCCAGCAGCTTTACAGGGGGCTATGGCTACACCTTC. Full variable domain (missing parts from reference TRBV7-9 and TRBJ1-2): DTGVSQNPRHKITKRGQNVTFRCDPISEHNRLYWYRQTLGQGPEFLTYFQNEAQLEKSRLLSDRFSAERPKGSFSTLEIQRTEQGDSAMYLCASSFTGGYGYTFGSGTRLTVV.

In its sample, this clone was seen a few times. For the CDR3, the DNA is TGTGCCAGTAGTCCTACTAGCGGAGGCTACAATGAGCAGTTCTTC. Protein: CASSPTSGGYNEQFF. The gene calls are TRBV19 and TRBJ2-1, with 8 bases that match TRBD2. CDR1 LNHDA and CDR2 SQIVND come from the germline V gene (reference sequence). The CDR3 is made up of 15 amino acids. V trimming: 5 bases; J trimming: 3 bases; junction bases outside the gene matches: 6.

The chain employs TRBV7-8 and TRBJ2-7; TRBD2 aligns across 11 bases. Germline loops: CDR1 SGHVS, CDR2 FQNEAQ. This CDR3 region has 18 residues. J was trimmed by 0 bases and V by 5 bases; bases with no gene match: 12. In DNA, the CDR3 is TGTGCCAGCAGCCCACCCCCCGGGACTAGCGGTTACTCCTACGAGCAGTACTTC. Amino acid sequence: CASSPPPGTSGYSYEQYF.

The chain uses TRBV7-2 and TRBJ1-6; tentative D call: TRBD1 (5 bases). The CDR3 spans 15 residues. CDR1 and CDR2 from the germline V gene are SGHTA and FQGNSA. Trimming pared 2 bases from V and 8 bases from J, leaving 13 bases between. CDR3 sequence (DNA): TGTGCCAGCAGCTTATCGGGCAGGGACTATTCACCCCTCCACTTT. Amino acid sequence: CASSLSGRDYSPLHF.

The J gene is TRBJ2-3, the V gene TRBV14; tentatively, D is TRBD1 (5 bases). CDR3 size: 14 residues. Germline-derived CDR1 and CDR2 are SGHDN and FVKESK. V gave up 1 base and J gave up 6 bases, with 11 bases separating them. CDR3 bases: TGTGCCAGCAGCCAAGCACAGGCCAGGGATACGCAGTATTTT. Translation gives CASSQAQARDTQYF. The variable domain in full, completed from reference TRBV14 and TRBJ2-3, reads EAGVTQFPSHSVIEKGQTVTLRCDPISGHDNLYWYRRVMGKEIKFLLHFVKESKQDESGMPNNRFLAERTGGTYSTLKVQPAELEDSGVYFCASSQAQARDTQYFGPGTRLTVL.

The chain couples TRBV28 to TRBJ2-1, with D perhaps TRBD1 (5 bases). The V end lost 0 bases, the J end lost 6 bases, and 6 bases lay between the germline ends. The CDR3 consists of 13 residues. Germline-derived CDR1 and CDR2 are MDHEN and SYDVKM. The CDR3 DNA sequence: TGTGCCAGCAGTTTATGGGGGCTCAATGAGCAGTTCTTC. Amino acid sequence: CASSLWGLNEQFF. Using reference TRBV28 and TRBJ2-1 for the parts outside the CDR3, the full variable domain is DVKVTQSSRYLVKRTGEKVFLECVQDMDHENMFWYRQDPGLGLRLIYFSYDVKMKEKGDIPEGYSVSREKKERFSLILESASTNQTSMYLCASSLWGLNEQFFGPGTRLTVL.

The CDR3 sequence is CASSQDNGHNQETQYF. The CDR3 coding sequence is TGTGCCAGCAGCCAAGATAACGGACATAACCAAGAGACCCAGTACTTC. The chain employs TRBV3-1 (or the pseudogene TRBV3-2) and TRBJ2-5; D is possibly TRBD1 (5 bases). Germline lookup yields CDR1 LGHDT and CDR2 YNNKEL (reference sequence). Trimming pared 0 bases from V and 0 bases from J, leaving 11 bases between. CDR3 length equals 16 residues.

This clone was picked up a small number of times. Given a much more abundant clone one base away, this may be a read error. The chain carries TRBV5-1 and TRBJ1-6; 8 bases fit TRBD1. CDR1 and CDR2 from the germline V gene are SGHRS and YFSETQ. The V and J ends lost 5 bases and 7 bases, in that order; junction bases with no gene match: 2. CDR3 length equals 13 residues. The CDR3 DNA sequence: TGCGCCAGCAGTGACAGGGGAAATTCACCCCTCCACTTT. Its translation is CASSDRGNSPLHF.

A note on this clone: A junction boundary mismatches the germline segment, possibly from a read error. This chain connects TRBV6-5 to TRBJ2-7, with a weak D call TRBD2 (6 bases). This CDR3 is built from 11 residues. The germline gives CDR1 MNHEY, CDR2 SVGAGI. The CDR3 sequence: CASSYAGRAGF. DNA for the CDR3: TGTGCCAGCAGTTACGCGGGACGGGCTGGCTTC.

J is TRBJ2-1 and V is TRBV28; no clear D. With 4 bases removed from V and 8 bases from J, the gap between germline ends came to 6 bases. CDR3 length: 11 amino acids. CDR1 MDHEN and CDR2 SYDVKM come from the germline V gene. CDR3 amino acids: CASSWWYEQFF. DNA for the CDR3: TGTGCCAGCAGTTGGTGGTATGAGCAGTTCTTC.

The CDR3 region is CASSGLDRLNEKLFF. In nucleotides, the CDR3 is TGTGCCAGCAGTGGGTTGGACAGACTGAATGAAAAACTGTTTTTT. This chain links TRBV2 with TRBJ1-4, with a tentative D call TRBD1 (6 bases). The CDR3 runs 15 residues. V was shortened by 4 bases and J by 5 bases, with 14 bases between the two germline ends. The germline gives CDR1 SNHLY, CDR2 FYNNEI.

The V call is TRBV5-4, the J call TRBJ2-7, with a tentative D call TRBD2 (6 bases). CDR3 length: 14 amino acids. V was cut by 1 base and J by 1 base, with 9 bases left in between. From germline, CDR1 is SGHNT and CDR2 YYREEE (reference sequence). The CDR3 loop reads CASSLTSRSYEQYF. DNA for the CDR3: TGTGCCAGCAGCTTGACTAGCCGTTCCTACGAGCAGTACTTC.

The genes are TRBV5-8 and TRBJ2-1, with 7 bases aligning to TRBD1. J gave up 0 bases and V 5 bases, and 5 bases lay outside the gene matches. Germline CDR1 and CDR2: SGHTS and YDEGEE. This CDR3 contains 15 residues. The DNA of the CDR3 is TGTGCCAGCAGAAACAGGGACAGCTCCTACAATGAGCAGTTCTTC. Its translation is CASRNRDSSYNEQFF. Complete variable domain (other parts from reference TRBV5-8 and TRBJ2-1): EAGVTQSPTHLIKTRGQQATLRCSPISGHTSVYWYQQALGLGLQFLLWYDEGEERNRGNFPPRFSGRQFPNYSSELNVNALELEDSALYLCASRNRDSSYNEQFFGPGTRLTVL.

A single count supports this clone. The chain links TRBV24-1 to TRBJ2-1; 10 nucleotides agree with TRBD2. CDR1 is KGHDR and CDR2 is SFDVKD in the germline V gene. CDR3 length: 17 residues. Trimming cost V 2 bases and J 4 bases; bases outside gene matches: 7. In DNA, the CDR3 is TGTGCCACCAGTGATTCTGTACTAGCGGGACCGTACAATGAGCAGTTCTTC. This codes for CATSDSVLAGPYNEQFF.

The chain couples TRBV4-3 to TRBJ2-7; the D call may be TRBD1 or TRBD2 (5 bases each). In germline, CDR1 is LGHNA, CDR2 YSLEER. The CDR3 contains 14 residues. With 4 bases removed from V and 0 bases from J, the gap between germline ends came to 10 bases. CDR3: CASSLGESSYEQYF. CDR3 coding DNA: TGCGCCAGCAGCCTGGGGGAGAGCTCCTACGAGCAGTACTTC.

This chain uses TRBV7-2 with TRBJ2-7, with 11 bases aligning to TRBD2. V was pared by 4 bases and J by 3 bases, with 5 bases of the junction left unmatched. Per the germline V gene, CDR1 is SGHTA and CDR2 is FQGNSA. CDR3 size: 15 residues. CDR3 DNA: TGTGCCAGCAGCTCTTCTAGCGGGGGGAACTACGAGCAGTACTTC. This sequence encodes CASSSSSGGNYEQYF.

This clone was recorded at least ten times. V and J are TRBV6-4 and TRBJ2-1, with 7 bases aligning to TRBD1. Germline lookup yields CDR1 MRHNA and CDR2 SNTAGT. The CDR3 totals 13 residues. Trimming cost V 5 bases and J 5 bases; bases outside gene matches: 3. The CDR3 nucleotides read TGTGCCAGCAGTACAGGGGAAAACAATGAGCAGTTCTTC. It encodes CASSTGENNEQFF.